The 8 T cell receptor beta chains below come from one sample, sequenced in a study of Ad26.COV2.S vaccination and SARS-CoV-2 variants. The repertoire was sequenced with immunoSEQ multiplex PCR; TCRdb's copy has only in-frame clones and lacks some. The table lists a few hundred thousand clones, less than 95% of them singletons, with around 4.2% in the top ten. Treatment of the sample: some 19 received Ad26.COV2.S at low or high dose, single or two shots; about 5 received placebo; per-sample allocation not given. Samples analyzed were those drawn on day 63 after the first vaccine or placebo injection. The source material was peripheral blood, sampled in a trial of Ad26.COV2.S vaccine versus placebo. These receptor sequences come from a person aged 18-65 years who received the Ad26.COV2.S COVID-19 vaccine or a placebo.

The V call is TRBV28, the J call TRBJ2-1, with 15 bases aligning to TRBD2. From germline, CDR1 is MDHEN and CDR2 SYDVKM. V was pared by 6 bases and J by 12 bases, with 9 bases of the junction left unmatched. The CDR3 runs to 15 residues. The CDR3 DNA follows: TGTGCCAGCAGCCAGGGACTAGCGGGAGGCCTGAGGCAGTTCTTC. Its protein product is CASSQGLAGGLRQFF.

The chain couples TRBV9 to TRBJ1-4; tentatively, D is TRBD1 (6 bases). V gave up 0 bases and J gave up 0 bases, with 6 bases separating them. The CDR3 spans 15 residues. Germline loops: CDR1 SGDLS, CDR2 YYNGEE. The CDR3 sequence is CASSVEGATNEKLFF. CDR3 in DNA: TGTGCCAGCAGCGTAGAGGGGGCAACTAATGAAAAACTGTTTTTT. The full variable domain, its missing parts supplied by reference TRBV9 and TRBJ1-4, is DSGVTQTPKHLITATGQRVTLRCSPRSGDLSVYWYQQSLDQGLQFLIQYYNGEERAKGNILERFSAQQFPDLHSELNLSSLELGDSALYFCASSVEGATNEKLFFGSGTQLSVL.

The chain carries TRBV3-1 (or the pseudogene TRBV3-2) and TRBJ2-3, with D perhaps matching TRBD2 (5 bases). V gave up 3 bases and J gave up 6 bases, with 7 bases separating them. Germline CDR1 and CDR2: LGHDT and YNNKEL (reference sequence). The CDR3 covers 12 residues. Here the CDR3 DNA reads TGTGCCAGCAGCCACGGGGTGGATACGCAGTATTTT. Translating it yields CASSHGVDTQYF.

This rearrangement joins TRBV5-4 to TRBJ2-3; TRBD1 agrees at 8 bases. The germline V gene has CDR1 SGHNT and CDR2 YYREEE (reference sequence). This CDR3 region has 15 residues. The trim removed 5 bases at V and 0 bases at J, leaving 5 bases unmatched. The DNA for the CDR3 is TGTGCCAGCAGGAGGGGGGACAGGAGCACAGATACGCAGTATTTT. This encodes CASRRGDRSTDTQYF.

The V call is TRBV27, the J call TRBJ1-6; unclear D gene. V shed 2 bases and J shed 6 bases, with 11 bases lying between them. The CDR3 runs to 15 residues. Germline CDR1 and CDR2: MNHEY and SMNVEV (reference sequence). CDR3 loop: CASSLVGNPNSPLHF. DNA of the CDR3: TGTGCCAGCAGTTTAGTCGGCAACCCTAATTCACCCCTCCACTTT.

This sequence joins TRBV11-2 and TRBJ2-5; the D is unclear. The ends were cut back, 5 bases at V and 2 bases at J, with 18 bases in the middle. The germline gives CDR1 SGHAT, CDR2 FQNNGV. CDR3 size: 16 residues. This chain's CDR3 is CASSPITTRYQETQYF. CDR3 sequence (DNA): TGTGCCAGCAGCCCCATCACCACGCGTTATCAAGAGACCCAGTACTTC.

The rearrangement joins TRBV7-3 to TRBJ2-2, with TRBD2 as a possible D gene (6 bases). This CDR3 is built from 14 residues. CDR1 SGHTA and CDR2 FQGTGA come from the germline V gene. V shed 5 bases and J shed 6 bases, with 13 bases lying between them. In DNA, the CDR3 is TGTGCCAGCAGCCCAGGGCCGGGGGCCGGGGAGCTGTTTTTT. Translating gives CASSPGPGAGELFF.

J is TRBJ2-5 and V is TRBV7-2; a possible D gene is TRBD2 (6 bases). The germline V gene encodes CDR1 SGHTA and CDR2 FQGNSA. This CDR3 comprises 15 residues. The V end lost 5 bases, the J end lost 2 bases, and 15 bases lay between the germline ends. The CDR3 loop reads CASSRDWAGQETQYF. CDR3 nucleotides: TGTGCCAGCAGCCGCGACTGGGCGGGGCAAGAGACCCAGTACTTC.